A single TCR beta chain is shown here with its context. This entry comes from a study of T cell changes during pregnancy in multiple sclerosis. CDR1 is MRHNA, CDR2 SNTAGT, per germline. Trimming pared 3 bases from V and 2 bases from J, leaving 12 bases between. The CDR3 is 15 amino acids. This table comes from immunoSEQ multiplex PCR, and its TCRdb copy is limited to in-frame clones, with some not included. The profile shows 40,000 to 50,000 clones, approximately 94% of them singletons. The chain combines TRBV6-4 with TRBJ2-3, with a possible D match to TRBD1 (6 bases). The source was CD8+ T cells from peripheral blood mononuclear cells, collected in the third trimester of pregnancy. The receptor was isolated from a female donor with multiple sclerosis, enrolled in a pregnancy study. CDR3 in amino acids: CASSEGASNTDTQYF. The CDR3 DNA is TGTGCCAGCAGTGAGGGGGCCTCAAACACAGATACGCAGTATTTT.